A selection of T cell receptor beta chains follows, all from one sample in a study of T cells after yellow fever vaccination. TCRdb re-analysed the 5' RACE reads in MiXCR, keeping a single row per CDR3 protein. The sample yields 500,000 to 650,000 distinct CDR3 sequences, about 12% seen once. Specimen: PBMCs, collected on the day of the yellow fever booster vaccination. The source is a young man who received the YFV17D yellow fever vaccine. The CDR3 runs from the conserved cysteine through the conserved F or W. The D gene is left open where the match is weak. Where a row states a size, it is once, few, many or the class of an expanded clone; other rows omit it.

clone_size,d_call,v_call,j_call,cdr3_aa,cdr3_nt
-,-,TRBV14,TRBJ2-1,CASSNYLEQFF,TGTGCCAGCAGCAACTACCTAGAGCAGTTCTTC
few,-,TRBV11-2,TRBJ2-3,CASSLVLTGMKSSTDTQYF,TGTGCCAGCAGCTTAGTATTGACTGGAATGAAGTCTAGCACAGATACGCAGTATTTT
-,-,TRBV30,TRBJ1-6,CAWSVQRQYNSPLHF,TGTGCCTGGAGTGTACAGAGACAGTATAATTCACCCCTCCACTTT
many,TRBD1,TRBV29-1,TRBJ2-7,CSVAGQASSYEQYF,TGCAGCGTTGCTGGACAGGCGAGCTCCTACGAGCAGTACTTC
few,TRBD2,TRBV4-3,TRBJ2-4,CASSQGRGRPPNLQYF,TGCGCCAGCAGCCAAGGGCGGGGGAGGCCCCCAAACCTACAGTACTTC
-,TRBD2,TRBV7-6,TRBJ2-3,CASSSGLAGVPDTQYF,TGTGCCAGCAGCTCGGGACTAGCGGGAGTGCCAGATACGCAGTATTTT
once,-,TRBV9,TRBJ2-7,CASSVEISGYEQYF,TGTGCCAGCAGCGTAGAAATTAGCGGCTACGAGCAGTACTTC
many,-,TRBV7-2,TRBJ2-1,CASSSVRESYNEQFF,TGTGCCAGCAGCTCGGTCCGGGAGTCCTACAATGAGCAGTTCTTC
-,-,TRBV29-1,TRBJ2-2,CSGSGSNTGELFF,TGCAGCGGTAGCGGATCGAACACCGGGGAGCTGTTTTTT
few,TRBD1,TRBV19,TRBJ1-5,CATGTGNYQPQHF,TGTGCCACCGGGACAGGGAACTATCAGCCCCAGCATTTT
few,-,TRBV12-3/TRBV12-4,TRBJ2-1,CASSLTANEQFF,TGTGCCAGCAGTTTAACTGCCAATGAGCAGTTCTTC
many,-,TRBV29-1,TRBJ1-5,CSVAGQGRNQPQHF,TGCAGCGTTGCTGGTCAGGGCAGGAATCAGCCCCAGCATTTT
-,-,TRBV20-1,TRBJ2-3,CSASGGETSTDTQYF,TGCAGTGCTAGCGGCGGGGAAACTAGCACAGATACGCAGTATTTT
few,-,TRBV5-6,TRBJ2-7,CASSFGEGWYEQYF,TGTGCCAGCAGCTTCGGAGAGGGATGGTACGAGCAGTACTTC
-,-,TRBV29-1,TRBJ2-7,CSVIMGYEQYF,TGCAGCGTGATTATGGGCTACGAGCAGTACTTC
many,-,TRBV5-5,TRBJ2-5,CASSDRTSETQYF,TGTGCCAGCAGCGATCGGACGTCAGAGACCCAGTACTTC
-,TRBD2,TRBV20-1,TRBJ2-1,CSAPPGLAGVSSNEQFF,TGCAGTGCCCCGCCGGGGCTAGCGGGAGTATCATCCAATGAGCAGTTCTTC
few,-,TRBV6-5,TRBJ2-7,CASSTWTAVGYEQYF,TGTGCCAGCAGTACTTGGACAGCTGTTGGGTACGAGCAGTACTTC
-,-,TRBV23-1,TRBJ2-7,CASSQRHSPYEQYF,TGCGCCAGCAGTCAGCGGCATTCCCCCTACGAGCAGTACTTC
few,TRBD1,TRBV5-4,TRBJ2-1,CASSYRTGDEQFF,TGTGCCAGCAGCTACCGGACAGGTGATGAGCAGTTCTTC
few,-,TRBV7-2,TRBJ2-3,CASSSLGRVSTDTQYF,TGTGCCAGCAGCTCCTTAGGGAGAGTTAGCACAGATACGCAGTATTTT
-,-,TRBV20-1,TRBJ1-1,CSARRGMNTEAFF,TGCAGTGCTAGGCGGGGTATGAACACTGAAGCTTTCTTT
-,-,TRBV5-4,TRBJ1-1,CASKISAGKTEAFF,TGTGCCAGCAAAATATCGGCAGGGAAAACTGAAGCTTTCTTT
few,-,TRBV25-1,TRBJ1-5,CASSELGGDHQPQHF,TGTGCCAGCAGTGAACTGGGAGGGGACCATCAGCCCCAGCATTTT
many,TRBD2,TRBV12-3/TRBV12-4,TRBJ2-1,CAVSIGGGEDEQFF,TGTGCCGTCTCAATTGGCGGGGGTGAGGATGAGCAGTTCTTC
many,-,TRBV20-1,TRBJ2-1,CSARDPNSYPDEQFF,TGCAGTGCTAGAGATCCTAACTCCTACCCCGATGAGCAGTTCTTC
-,-,TRBV7-2,TRBJ1-4,CASSTRSGNGEKLFF,TGTGCCAGCAGCACCCGGTCCGGGAACGGTGAAAAACTGTTTTTT
few,-,TRBV12-3/TRBV12-4,TRBJ2-1,CASRDSGPYNEQFF,TGTGCCAGCAGAGACAGTGGGCCCTACAATGAGCAGTTCTTC
-,TRBD2,TRBV5-1,TRBJ2-7,CASSLTSGTSYEQYF,TGCGCCAGCAGCTTGACTAGCGGGACCTCCTACGAGCAGTACTTC
-,-,TRBV5-1,TRBJ1-2,CASSAGQVNYGYTF,TGCGCCAGCAGCGCTGGACAAGTGAACTATGGCTACACCTTC
-,-,TRBV10-1,TRBJ2-3,CASSAGDTNTDTQYF,TGCGCCAGCAGCGCCGGAGACACGAACACAGATACGCAGTATTTT
-,TRBD2,TRBV12-3/TRBV12-4,TRBJ2-1,CASSLFRTSGREGYNEQFF,TGTGCCAGCAGTTTGTTCCGGACTAGCGGGAGGGAAGGTTACAATGAGCAGTTCTTC
few,-,TRBV4-3,TRBJ2-3,CASSQEQGNTQYF,TGCGCCAGCAGCCAAGAGCAGGGCAATACGCAGTATTTT
-,-,TRBV6-5,TRBJ2-3,CASSNSGDTQYF,TGTGCCAGCAGTAACTCTGGGGATACGCAGTATTTT
few,-,TRBV29-1,TRBJ1-5,CATRGEASNQPQHF,TGCGCCACCCGGGGAGAAGCTAGCAATCAGCCCCAGCATTTT
-,TRBD2,TRBV5-1,TRBJ2-2,CASSLQAGAAGELFF,TGCGCCAGCAGCTTGCAAGCGGGAGCGGCCGGGGAGCTGTTTTTT
many,TRBD1,TRBV27,TRBJ2-1,CASSLGQGIDEQFF,TGTGCCAGCAGCCTCGGACAGGGAATCGATGAGCAGTTCTTC
few,-,TRBV29-1,TRBJ2-1,CSVEDLLLADKNNEQFF,TGCAGCGTTGAAGACCTTCTACTAGCCGACAAAAACAATGAGCAGTTCTTC
few,-,TRBV12-3/TRBV12-4,TRBJ2-7,CASSQSSVSYEQYF,TGTGCCAGCAGCCAATCATCGGTTAGTTACGAGCAGTACTTC
-,-,TRBV7-3,TRBJ2-2,CASSLSGADLPGELFF,TGTGCCAGCAGCTTAAGTGGGGCGGACCTCCCCGGGGAGCTGTTTTTT
many,-,TRBV6-5,TRBJ2-1,CASSYASYNEQFF,TGTGCCAGCAGTTATGCGTCTTACAATGAGCAGTTCTTC
-,-,TRBV3-1,TRBJ1-2,CASSSWDTRGYTF,TGTGCCAGCAGCAGCTGGGACACCCGAGGCTACACCTTC
few,-,TRBV20-1,TRBJ2-3,CSATRPGTDTQYF,TGCAGTGCTACTCGTCCGGGGACAGATACGCAGTATTTT
-,-,TRBV4-2,TRBJ1-2,CASSPAAAMDYGYTF,TGTGCCAGCAGCCCTGCGGCGGCGATGGACTATGGCTACACCTTC
-,-,TRBV5-4,TRBJ2-5,CASSSTGRGAETQYF,TGTGCCAGCAGCTCGACAGGGAGGGGAGCCGAGACCCAGTACTTC
once,TRBD2,TRBV19,TRBJ2-1,CASSVTGTSGRRAGEQFF,TGTGCCAGTAGTGTAACCGGGACTAGCGGGAGGAGGGCAGGTGAGCAGTTCTTC
-,-,TRBV27,TRBJ1-5,CASSSFPQHF,TGTGCCAGCAGTTCATTTCCCCAGCATTTT
many,-,TRBV7-2,TRBJ1-6,CASSLAFNSEWPLHF,TGTGCCAGCAGCTTAGCGTTCAATTCGGAGTGGCCCCTCCACTTT